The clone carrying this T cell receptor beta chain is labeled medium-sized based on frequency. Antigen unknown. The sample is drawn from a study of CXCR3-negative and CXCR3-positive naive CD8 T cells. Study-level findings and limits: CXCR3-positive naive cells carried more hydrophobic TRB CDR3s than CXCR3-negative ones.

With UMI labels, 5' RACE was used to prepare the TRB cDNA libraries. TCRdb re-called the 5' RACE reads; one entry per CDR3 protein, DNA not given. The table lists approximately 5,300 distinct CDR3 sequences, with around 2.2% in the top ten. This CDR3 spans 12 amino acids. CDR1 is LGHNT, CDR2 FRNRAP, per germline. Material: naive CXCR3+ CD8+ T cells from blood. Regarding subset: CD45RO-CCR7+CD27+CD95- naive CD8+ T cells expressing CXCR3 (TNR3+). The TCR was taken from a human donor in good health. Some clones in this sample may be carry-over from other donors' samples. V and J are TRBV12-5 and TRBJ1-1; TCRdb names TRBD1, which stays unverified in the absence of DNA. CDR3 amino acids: CASALGGGEAFF.